The entry that follows covers one T cell receptor beta chain sequence. Its specificity is unknown. Losses at the gene ends were 1 base for V and 0 bases for J; bases not matched to a gene: 3. Looked up from germline, CDR1 is LNHNV and CDR2 is YYDKDF (reference sequence). The CDR3 covers 16 residues. Using immunoSEQ multiplex PCR, the repertoire was profiled, and TCRdb retains in-frame clones only, with some absent. The sample includes about 130,000 clones, roughly nine tenths seen only once; the top ten take around a tenth. The sample is drawn from a study of T cell responses to AZD1222 COVID-19 vaccine. General study results and limits: Spike as a whole was targeted by vaccine-associated CD4 TCRs, dominant at 160-218 and 743-854.

The receptor's source is an adult who received the AZD1222 COVID-19 vaccine. The source material was peripheral blood, sampled 28 days after the second AZD1222 dose. The J gene is TRBJ2-3, the V gene TRBV15; 8 bases are a match to TRBD2. The CDR3 loop reads CATSRGTSTSTDTQYF. The CDR3 region has the DNA TGTGCCACCAGCAGAGGGACTAGCACTAGCACAGATACGCAGTATTTT.